The 20 T cell receptor beta chains below all came from one sample that was sequenced in a study of shared clonotypes between healthy human individuals. Generated by immunoSEQ multiplex PCR, the TCRdb table keeps only in-frame clones and is missing some. The sample comprises 190,000 or so clones, 66% of which are singletons, and more than 9% rests with the top ten. The specimen was memory CD4+ T cells sorted from blood. The subset denotes: CD45RA-negative fraction. The receptors derive from a man aged 30 to 45 in good health.

The chain carries TRBV5-1 and TRBJ2-1; 8 nucleotides align to TRBD1. The ends lost 6 bases at V and 9 bases at J; junction bases unmatched: 14. This CDR3 has 15 residues. Per the germline V gene, CDR1 is SGHRS and CDR2 is YFSETQ. The DNA for the CDR3 is TGCGCCAGCACCTCTCAAGCTACAGGGGGTATTGAGCAGTTCTTC. This translates into CASTSQATGGIEQFF.

The chain combines TRBV14 with TRBJ2-7, with 7 bases that match TRBD2. Germline V CDR1 and CDR2: SGHDN, FVKESK. V shed 1 base, J shed 6 bases, and the junction held 12 bases outside the gene matches. The CDR3 consists of 16 residues. This CDR3 is CASSQGRGGRTGEQYF. The CDR3 region has the DNA TGTGCCAGCAGCCAAGGACGAGGCGGGAGAACTGGCGAGCAGTACTTC. Drawing the rest from reference TRBV14 and TRBJ2-7, the complete variable domain is EAGVTQFPSHSVIEKGQTVTLRCDPISGHDNLYWYRRVMGKEIKFLLHFVKESKQDESGMPNNRFLAERTGGTYSTLKVQPAELEDSGVYFCASSQGRGGRTGEQYFGPGTRLTVT.

The chain has TRBV2 and TRBJ2-7; D is uncertain. The germline V and J ends were trimmed by 7 bases and 7 bases, with 8 bases remaining between them. Germline CDR1 and CDR2: SNHLY and FYNNEI. The CDR3 extends over 10 amino acids. The chain's CDR3 is CASKDLEQYF. Written as DNA, the CDR3 is TGTGCCAGCAAGGATCTAGAGCAGTACTTC.

The chain links TRBV5-1 to TRBJ2-1, with 9 bases lining up with TRBD2. CDR1 and CDR2 from the germline V gene are SGHRS and YFSETQ. This CDR3 is 16 amino acids long. V trimming: 4 bases; J trimming: 12 bases; junction bases outside the gene matches: 17. CDR3 residues: CASSPLGVAGAAAQFF. CDR3 DNA sequence: TGCGCCAGCAGCCCTCTCGGGGTAGCGGGAGCCGCGGCGCAGTTCTTC.

On this clone itself: Other DNA sequences in the same sample also yield this CDR3. The J gene is TRBJ1-1, the V gene TRBV9; TRBD1 agrees at 7 bases. The CDR3 covers 15 residues. V lost 1 base to trimming and J lost 2 bases; unmatched junction nucleotides: 5. Germline V lookup: CDR1 SGDLS, CDR2 YYNGEE. CDR3 amino acids: CASSVQGGRNTEAFF. CDR3 nucleotide sequence: TGTGCCAGCAGCGTACAGGGGGGGCGAAACACTGAAGCTTTCTTT.

This clone was recorded many times. This sequence joins TRBV30 and TRBJ2-4; D is undetermined. V lost 4 bases, J lost 0 bases, and 7 bases lay in between. CDR1 is GTSNPN and CDR2 is SVGIG in the germline V gene (reference sequence). This CDR3 spans 13 amino acids. The CDR3 here is CAWTKGAKNIQYF. CDR3 DNA: TGTGCCTGGACTAAGGGAGCCAAAAACATTCAGTACTTC.

This clone was recorded a few times. This chain joins TRBV14 and TRBJ2-5; D might be TRBD2 (5 bases). The CDR3 length is 13 residues. The V end was cut by 8 bases, the J end by 5 bases, with 15 bases between. Germline-derived CDR1 and CDR2 are SGHDN and FVKESK. The CDR3 region is CASALWGVETQYF. The CDR3 DNA reads TGTGCCAGCGCCCTGTGGGGAGTTGAGACCCAGTACTTC. Using reference TRBV14 and TRBJ2-5 for the parts outside the CDR3, the full variable domain is EAGVTQFPSHSVIEKGQTVTLRCDPISGHDNLYWYRRVMGKEIKFLLHFVKESKQDESGMPNNRFLAERTGGTYSTLKVQPAELEDSGVYFCASALWGVETQYFGPGTRLLVL.

The chain uses TRBV18 and TRBJ2-2; TRBD2 matches at 12 bases. Germline lookup yields CDR1 KGHSH and CDR2 LQKENI. J was trimmed by 3 bases and V by 2 bases; bases with no gene match: 1. The CDR3 runs 16 residues. The CDR3 DNA follows: TGTGCCAGCTCACCAGCTAGCGGGAGGGACACCGGGGAGCTGTTTTTT. This translates into CASSPASGRDTGELFF.

This clone was counted only a few times. J is TRBJ1-2 and V is TRBV29-1, with 7 bases aligning to TRBD1. The length of the CDR3 is 13 residues. Germline CDR1 and CDR2: SQVTM and ANQGSEA. Trimming removed 7 bases from V and 3 bases from J; junction bases left unmatched: 8. CDR3 amino acids: CSAQAGTDYGYTF. CDR3 coding DNA: TGCAGCGCCCAAGCCGGGACAGACTATGGCTACACCTTC.

The chain has TRBV29-1 and TRBJ2-5, with D possibly being TRBD2 (6 bases). The CDR3 extends over 14 amino acids. Germline loops: CDR1 SQVTM, CDR2 ANQGSEA. Between the trimmed V and J ends, which lost 7 bases and 1 base, there was a span of 16 bases. The CDR3 sequence: CSGLTGVGQETQYF. The DNA of the CDR3 is TGCAGCGGGCTGACGGGGGTCGGCCAAGAGACCCAGTACTTC.

This rearrangement joins TRBV6-1 to TRBJ2-7; D possibly uses TRBD1 or TRBD2 (6 bases each). The length of the CDR3 is 18 residues. CDR1 is MNHNS, CDR2 SASEGT, per germline. V was clipped by 4 bases and J by 0 bases, with 22 bases between them. The CDR3 reads CASSAGGGGWGRSYEQYF. CDR3 bases: TGTGCCAGCAGTGCCGGGGGTGGTGGCTGGGGGCGCTCCTACGAGCAGTACTTC.

The chain has TRBV7-9 and TRBJ1-4, with D perhaps matching TRBD1 (6 bases). Germline CDR1 SEHNR, CDR2 FQNEAQ (reference sequence). V shed 5 bases and J shed 4 bases, with 17 bases lying between them. This CDR3 is 16 amino acids long. The CDR3 DNA reads TGTGCCAGCAGCGGTCGTCTGGGGGCCGATAATGAAAAACTGTTTTTT. Translation gives CASSGRLGADNEKLFF.

The gene calls are TRBV20-1 and TRBJ2-3, with D perhaps being TRBD1 or TRBD2 (5 bases each). CDR3 length: 11 residues. The V and J ends lost 5 bases and 8 bases respectively, with 11 bases between them. Germline values: CDR1 DFQATT, CDR2 SNEGSKA (reference sequence). The CDR3 DNA is TGCAGTGCTCGTTCGGGACCTACGCAGTATTTT. It is translated as CSARSGPTQYF.

The chain joins TRBV5-4 to TRBJ1-3; D possibly corresponds to TRBD1 (6 bases). Trimming pared 4 bases from V and 0 bases from J, leaving 17 bases between. The germline CDR1 and CDR2 sequences are SGHNT and YYREEE (reference sequence). The CDR3 is 17 residues long. In DNA form, the CDR3 reads TGTGCCAGCAGCATGGGGCCACAGGGCAACTCTGGAAACACCATATATTTT. Residues: CASSMGPQGNSGNTIYF.

The chain joins TRBV5-6 to TRBJ2-6; D gene ambiguous. V shed 1 base and J shed 0 bases, with 5 bases lying between them. The CDR3 runs to 15 residues. The germline V gene encodes CDR1 SGHDT and CDR2 YYEEEE. The CDR3 coding sequence is TGTGCCAGCAGCTTGTCCAGCTCTGGGGCCAACGTCCTGACTTTC. Residues: CASSLSSSGANVLTF.

This clone has only a few counts. This chain joins TRBV29-1 and TRBJ1-1, with D possibly matching TRBD1 (5 bases). CDR1 SQVTM and CDR2 ANQGSEA come from the germline V gene. The CDR3 is made up of 11 amino acids. Trimming took 7 bases from V and 6 from J, leaving 12 bases between them. The CDR3 DNA is TGCAGCGGGGGGGGTAGCGCTGAAGCTTTCTTT. Amino acids: CSGGGSAEAFF.

This clone has a handful of counts. The V call is TRBV6-5, the J call TRBJ2-2; 11 bases align to TRBD2. The CDR3 loop spans 14 amino acids. Germline CDR1 reads MNHEY; CDR2 reads SVGAGI. V shed 4 bases, J shed 5 bases, and the junction held 0 bases outside the gene matches. For the CDR3, the DNA is TGTGCCAGCAGTTGGACTAGCGGGACCGGGGAGCTGTTTTTT. This translates into CASSWTSGTGELFF.

The rearrangement uses TRBV11-2 and TRBJ2-7, with TRBD2 matching 7 bases. The ends lost 0 bases at V and 4 bases at J; junction bases unmatched: 18. Germline-derived CDR1 and CDR2 are SGHAT and FQNNGV. The CDR3 contains 19 residues. This chain's CDR3 is CASSLDRYSSGPSDYEQYF. DNA of the CDR3: TGTGCCAGCAGCTTAGACAGGTACTCTAGCGGCCCCTCGGATTACGAGCAGTACTTC.

This rearrangement joins TRBV5-1 to TRBJ2-3; D is unresolved. Per germline, CDR1 SGHRS and CDR2 YFSETQ. Trimming stripped 4 bases from V and 2 bases from J, with 11 bases between. The CDR3 loop spans 14 amino acids. In DNA, the CDR3 is TGCGCCAGCAGCCCGAGGCTGTACACAGATACGCAGTATTTT. Translating gives CASSPRLYTDTQYF.

This clone was recorded many times. The chain combines TRBV5-1 with TRBJ2-7; TRBD2 matches at 10 bases. With 0 bases clipped from V and 4 bases from J, the junction kept 4 bases outside the gene matches. Germline-derived CDR1 and CDR2 are SGHRS and YFSETQ. The CDR3 is 15 amino acids. In nucleotides, the CDR3 is TGCGCCAGCAGCTTGGAACTAGCGGGACCATACGAGCAGTACTTC. Amino acids: CASSLELAGPYEQYF.